This T cell receptor (beta chain) came from a study of T cells after yellow fever vaccination. Study-wide points: Most clones from primary vaccination resurfaced after the booster (nearly 97% CD4, 75% to 90% CD8).

Looked up from germline, CDR1 is SEHNR and CDR2 is FQNEAQ (reference sequence). The CDR3 has 13 amino acids. With 5 bases removed from V and 8 bases from J, the gap between germline ends came to 12 bases. TCRdb passed the 5' RACE reads through MiXCR, listing each CDR3 protein once. The data hold hundreds of thousands of distinct CDR3 sequences, with around 19% observed a single time. As concerns this clonotype: The antigen is undetermined.

This chain joins TRBV7-9 and TRBJ2-2; the D is unclear. The sequence was obtained from a man aged 18 to 30 who received the YFV17D yellow fever vaccine. The sequencing here drew on PBMCs, taken before the yellow fever booster vaccination. The CDR3 nucleotides are TGTGCCAGCAGCCAGGACCGTCTTGGGGAGCTGTTTTTT. It encodes CASSQDRLGELFF.